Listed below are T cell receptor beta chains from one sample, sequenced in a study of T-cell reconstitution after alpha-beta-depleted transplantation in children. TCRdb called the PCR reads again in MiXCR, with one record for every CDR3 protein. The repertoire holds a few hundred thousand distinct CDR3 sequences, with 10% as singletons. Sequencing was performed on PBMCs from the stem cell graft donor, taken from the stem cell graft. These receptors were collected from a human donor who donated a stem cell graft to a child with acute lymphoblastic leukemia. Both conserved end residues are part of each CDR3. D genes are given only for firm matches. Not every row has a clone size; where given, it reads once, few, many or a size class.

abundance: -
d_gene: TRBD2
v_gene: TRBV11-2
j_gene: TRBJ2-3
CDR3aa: CASSSGTSGRARDTDTQYF
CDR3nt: TGTGCCAGCAGCTCCGGGACTAGCGGGAGGGCCCGGGACACAGATACGCAGTATTTT

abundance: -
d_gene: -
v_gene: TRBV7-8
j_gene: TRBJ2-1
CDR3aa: CASGRGGSSYNEQFF
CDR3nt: TGTGCCAGCGGGAGGGGGGGGAGCTCCTACAATGAGCAGTTCTTC

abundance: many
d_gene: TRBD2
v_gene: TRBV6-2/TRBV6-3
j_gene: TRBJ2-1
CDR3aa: CASSYGLAGVDSEQFF
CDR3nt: TGTGCCAGCAGTTACGGCCTAGCGGGAGTGGACAGTGAGCAGTTCTTC

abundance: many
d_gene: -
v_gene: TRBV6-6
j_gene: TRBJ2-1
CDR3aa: CASGWNEQFF
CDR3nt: TGTGCCAGCGGATGGAATGAGCAGTTCTTC

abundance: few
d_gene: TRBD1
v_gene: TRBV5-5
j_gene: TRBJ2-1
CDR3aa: CASSLGGQGWNEQFF
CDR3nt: TGTGCCAGCAGCTTGGGAGGACAGGGCTGGAATGAGCAGTTCTTC

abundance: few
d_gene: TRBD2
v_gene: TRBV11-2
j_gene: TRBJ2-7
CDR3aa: CASSPRAGGFFTRSYEQYF
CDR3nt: TGTGCCAGCAGCCCTAGGGCGGGAGGGTTCTTTACCCGATCCTACGAGCAGTACTTC

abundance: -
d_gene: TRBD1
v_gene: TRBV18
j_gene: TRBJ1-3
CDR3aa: CASSPKTGQGHSGNTIYF
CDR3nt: TGTGCCAGCTCACCAAAAACGGGACAGGGCCACTCTGGAAACACCATATATTTT

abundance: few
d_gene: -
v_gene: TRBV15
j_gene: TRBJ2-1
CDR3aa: CATESGRLRGSYNEQFF
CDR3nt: TGTGCCACCGAAAGCGGCCGACTCCGAGGCTCCTACAATGAGCAGTTCTTC

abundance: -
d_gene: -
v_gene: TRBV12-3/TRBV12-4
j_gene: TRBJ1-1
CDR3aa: CASSLGTPTEAFF
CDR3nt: TGTGCCAGCAGTTTGGGGACCCCAACTGAAGCTTTCTTT

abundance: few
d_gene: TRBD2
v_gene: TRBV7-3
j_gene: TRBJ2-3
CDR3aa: CASSLIGGGDTQYF
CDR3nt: TGTGCCAGCAGCTTAATTGGGGGGGGGGATACGCAGTATTTT

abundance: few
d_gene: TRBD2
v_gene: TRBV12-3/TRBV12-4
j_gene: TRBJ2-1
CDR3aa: CASRGLAGGHEQFF
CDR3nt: TGTGCCAGCAGGGGACTAGCGGGAGGGCATGAGCAGTTCTTC

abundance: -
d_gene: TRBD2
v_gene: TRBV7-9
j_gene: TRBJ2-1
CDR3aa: CASSADMGLAVYNEQFF
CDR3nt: TGTGCCAGCAGCGCAGACATGGGACTAGCGGTCTACAATGAGCAGTTCTTC

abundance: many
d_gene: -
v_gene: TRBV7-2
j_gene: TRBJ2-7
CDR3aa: CASSLSGRGSYEQYF
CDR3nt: TGTGCCAGCAGCTTAAGCGGCAGAGGTAGCTACGAGCAGTACTTC

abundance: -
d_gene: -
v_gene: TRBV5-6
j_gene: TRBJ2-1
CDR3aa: CASSPRGSRSYNEQFF
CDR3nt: TGTGCCAGCAGCCCTCGGGGGAGCCGATCCTACAATGAGCAGTTCTTC

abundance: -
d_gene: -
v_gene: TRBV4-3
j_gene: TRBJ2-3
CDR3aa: CASSQGGREDTQYF
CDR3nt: TGCGCCAGCAGCCAAGGAGGCAGGGAAGATACGCAGTATTTT

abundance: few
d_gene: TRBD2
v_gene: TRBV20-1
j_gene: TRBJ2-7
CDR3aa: CSARAPGGYVEQYF
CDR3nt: TGCAGTGCTAGAGCCCCGGGAGGGTACGTCGAGCAGTACTTC

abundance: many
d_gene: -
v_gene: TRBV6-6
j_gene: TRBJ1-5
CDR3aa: CASSYSIKPQHF
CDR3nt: TGTGCCAGCAGTTACTCTATTAAGCCCCAGCATTTT

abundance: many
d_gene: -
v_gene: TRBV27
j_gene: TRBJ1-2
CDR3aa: CASSLSRAANYGYTF
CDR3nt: TGTGCCAGCAGTTTATCGCGGGCAGCTAACTATGGCTACACCTTC